The rows below give T cell receptor beta chains drawn from one sample of a study of OX40 agonist ivuxolimab in advanced cancers. The method was immunoSEQ multiplex PCR; TCRdb's version includes in-frame clones alone and lacks a portion of them. This sample has about 70,000 clones, with 70% to 90% found just once. Specimen: CD4+ or CD8+ T cells sorted from blood, collected in a trial of the OX40 agonist ivuxolimab. The source of these receptors is an adult with an advanced solid tumor such as melanoma, head and neck, liver or kidney cancer. Both conserved end residues are part of each CDR3. A D gene is named only where the DNA matches it firmly. For some rows the clone size is stated as once, few or many, or as a class when expanded; others skip it.

>TRBV6-1|NA|TRBJ1-2|NA
TGTGCCAGCAGTTTGGGAGAAATTGGTGGCTACACCTTC
CASSLGEIGGYTF
>TRBV28|NA|TRBJ1-2|NA
TGTGCCAGCAGTTTAAGTGGGCCTAACTATGGCTACACCTTC
CASSLSGPNYGYTF
>TRBV11-3|NA|TRBJ2-3|NA
TGTGCCAGCAGCTTAGATGGCAGGGGCGCTGGGACAGATACGCAGTATTTT
CASSLDGRGAGTDTQYF
>TRBV6-1|NA|TRBJ2-5|TRBD1
TGTGCCAGCAGCAAACAGGGGTTAGAGACCCAGTACTTC
CASSKQGLETQYF
>TRBV7-2|few|TRBJ2-1|NA
TGTGCCAGCAGCCCCGCTAGCTCCTACAATGAGCAGTTCTTC
CASSPASSYNEQFF
>TRBV5-1|NA|TRBJ2-3|TRBD2
TGCGCCAGCAGCTTGGAAGGACTAGCGGGAGGGAGGGATACGCAGTATTTT
CASSLEGLAGGRDTQYF
>TRBV14|NA|TRBJ1-3|NA
TGTGCCAGCAGCCTCGTAGGGGGAAACACCATATATTTT
CASSLVGGNTIYF
>TRBV5-1|NA|TRBJ1-4|TRBD1
TGCGCCAGCAGCTTGGAATCAGGGGGCGTTGAAAAACTGTTTTTT
CASSLESGGVEKLFF
>TRBV18|NA|TRBJ1-1|TRBD1
TGTGCCAGCCGCGGACAGGAGAACACTGAAGCTTTCTTT
CASRGQENTEAFF
>TRBV18|NA|TRBJ2-1|TRBD2
TGTGCCAGCTCACCCGGGACGGGAGGATACAATGAGCAGTTCTTC
CASSPGTGGYNEQFF
>TRBV21-1|NA|TRBJ1-5|NA
TGTGCCAGCAGCAAAGGGGACGGACTCAATCAGCCCCAGCATTTT
CASSKGDGLNQPQHF
>TRBV28|NA|TRBJ1-5|TRBD1
TGTGCCAGCAGTTCCTTGACAGGGTTTAGCAATCAGCCCCAGCATTTT
CASSSLTGFSNQPQHF
>TRBV7-2|NA|TRBJ2-7|NA
TGTGCCAGCAGCTTAGTTGCTCGCTCCTACGAGCAGTACTTC
CASSLVARSYEQYF
>TRBV28|once|TRBJ1-5|TRBD1
TGTGCCAGCAGATTAGGGGACAGAAGCAATCAGCCCCAGCATTTT
CASRLGDRSNQPQHF
>TRBV7-9|NA|TRBJ1-3|NA
TGTGCCAGCAGACCCGGGCCCTCTGGAAACACCATATATTTT
CASRPGPSGNTIYF
>TRBV30|NA|TRBJ1-6|NA
TGTGCCTGGAGTGTGCGGGGCGGAAATTCACCCCTCCACTTT
CAWSVRGGNSPLHF
>TRBV10-3|NA|TRBJ2-7|NA
TGTGCCATGAGGGAGGAGAGCTCCTACGAGCAGTACTTC
CAMREESSYEQYF
>TRBV2|few|TRBJ1-5|NA
TGTGCCAGCAGTGATTGGGGCGGTCAGCCCCAGCATTTT
CASSDWGGQPQHF
>TRBV15|NA|TRBJ1-1|NA
TGTGCCACCAGCACGGTGAACACTGAAGCTTTCTTT
CATSTVNTEAFF
>TRBV19|few|TRBJ2-2|NA
TGTGCCAGTAGTACACCAGGGAACACCGGGGAGCTGTTTTTT
CASSTPGNTGELFF
>TRBV27|once|TRBJ2-3|NA
TGTGCCAGCAGTTTCGGCCAGAGCACAGATACGCAGTATTTT
CASSFGQSTDTQYF
>TRBV30|NA|TRBJ2-5|NA
TGTGCCTGGAGCTTAGCGGAAGAGACCCAGTACTTC
CAWSLAEETQYF
>TRBV29-1|NA|TRBJ2-2|TRBD1
TGCAGCGTTGATGGACAGGAGAACACCGGGGAGCTGTTTTTT
CSVDGQENTGELFF
>TRBV9|NA|TRBJ2-3|TRBD2
TGTGCCAGCAGCGTTGGGACTAGCGGGAGAGATACGCAGTATTTT
CASSVGTSGRDTQYF
>TRBV7-3|NA|TRBJ2-1|NA
TGTGCCAGCAGCCCTATGCAGGGCGCTTACAATGAGCAGTTCTTC
CASSPMQGAYNEQFF
>TRBV6-5|NA|TRBJ2-7|TRBD1
TGTGCCAGCAGTTACTCGAGGGACAGGGGGTTCGAGCAGTACTTC
CASSYSRDRGFEQYF
>TRBV7-9|NA|TRBJ2-1|NA
TGTGCCAGCAGCTTAGAGAGACGGGACATTGAGCAGTTCTTC
CASSLERRDIEQFF
>TRBV7-7|NA|TRBJ2-1|TRBD2
TGTGCCAGCAGCTTAACAGCGGGGGGGTACAATGAGCAGTTCTTC
CASSLTAGGYNEQFF
>TRBV7-3|NA|TRBJ2-1|TRBD2
TGTGCCAGCAGCCCTTTACCCGCTAGCGGGAGTTACAATGAGCAGTTCTTC
CASSPLPASGSYNEQFF
>TRBV5-4|NA|TRBJ2-4|TRBD1
TGTGCCAGCAGCAGACAGGGGCAAGCCAAAAACATTCAGTACTTC
CASSRQGQAKNIQYF
>TRBV30|NA|TRBJ2-1|NA
TGTGCCTGGAGTGGAAATGGCGGAAATGAGCAGTTCTTC
CAWSGNGGNEQFF
>TRBV7-7|NA|TRBJ2-6|TRBD1
TGTGCCAGCAACCCGGCGGGCAGGGGGTCGTATGGGGCCAACGTCCTGACTTTC
CASNPAGRGSYGANVLTF
>TRBV2|NA|TRBJ1-6|NA
TGTGCCAGCTCGGCTTCGATGAACTCACCCCTCCACTTT
CASSASMNSPLHF
>TRBV27|NA|TRBJ2-1|NA
TGTGCCAGCAGCTCGACCGGGGGTATACTGACGAATGAGCAGTTCTTC
CASSSTGGILTNEQFF
>TRBV9|NA|TRBJ2-1|NA
TGTGCCAGCAGCGTAATAGCGGAATCCTACAATGAGCAGTTCTTC
CASSVIAESYNEQFF
>TRBV5-1|NA|TRBJ2-1|NA
TGCGCCAGCAGCTTGGAGGAGGGGGAGCAGTTCTTC
CASSLEEGEQFF
>TRBV7-9|few|TRBJ2-1|TRBD2
TGTGCCAGCAGCCCCCCCCGGGCGGGGGGGACCCACAATGAGCAGTTCTTC
CASSPPRAGGTHNEQFF
>TRBV28|NA|TRBJ1-6|NA
TGTGCCAGCAAGAAGGGGGTCTCCTATAATTCACCCCTCCACTTT
CASKKGVSYNSPLHF
>TRBV6-5|NA|TRBJ2-1|TRBD2
TGTGCCAGCAGTTTCGCGGGGGTTAATTACAATGAGCAGTTCTTC
CASSFAGVNYNEQFF
>TRBV19|NA|TRBJ2-3|NA
TGTGCCAGTAGTATTCCTAGCAGAGGAGATACGCAGTATTTT
CASSIPSRGDTQYF
>TRBV19|NA|TRBJ2-7|TRBD2
TGTGCCAGTCGGGGGGGCGCCTACGAGCAGTACTTC
CASRGGAYEQYF
>TRBV21-1|once|TRBJ2-4|NA
TGTGCCAGCAGCCAAGCGGGACTAGCCAAAAACATTCAGTACTTC
CASSQAGLAKNIQYF
>TRBV5-1|NA|TRBJ1-4|NA
TGCGCCAGCAGCTTGTCGAATTCCCGAAATGAAAAACTGTTTTTT
CASSLSNSRNEKLFF
>TRBV27|NA|TRBJ2-5|NA
TGTGCCAGCAGTTTTCAGAAAGAGACCCAGTACTTC
CASSFQKETQYF
>TRBV6-6|NA|TRBJ2-5|NA
TGTGCCAGTTACCTCGGGGTCGGGGAGACCCAGTACTTC
CASYLGVGETQYF
>TRBV30|NA|TRBJ1-1|NA
TGTGCCTGGAGCCAGGGAATTGCTGAAGCTTTCTTT
CAWSQGIAEAFF
>TRBV19|NA|TRBJ1-5|TRBD1
TGTGCCAGTAGTATCACCGGACAGGGGAATCAGCCCCAGCATTTT
CASSITGQGNQPQHF
>TRBV28|NA|TRBJ2-7|TRBD2
TGTGCCAGCAGCGAGCGGGGCCGCTCCTACGAGCAGTACTTC
CASSERGRSYEQYF
>TRBV14|NA|TRBJ2-5|NA
TGTGCCAGCGCCAGGGGGGAGGCGACCCAGTACTTC
CASARGEATQYF
>TRBV2|once|TRBJ2-1|TRBD2
TGTGCCAGCAGCGGACTAGCGGGCCCGAGGAATGAGCAGTTCTTC
CASSGLAGPRNEQFF
>TRBV7-9|NA|TRBJ1-4|NA
TGTGCCAGCAGCTTGACGGGGAATGAAAAACTGTTTTTT
CASSLTGNEKLFF
>TRBV5-1|NA|TRBJ2-1|TRBD1
TGCGCCAGCAGCCCGGACAGGGGGCTCACCACCTACAATGAGCAGTTCTTC
CASSPDRGLTTYNEQFF